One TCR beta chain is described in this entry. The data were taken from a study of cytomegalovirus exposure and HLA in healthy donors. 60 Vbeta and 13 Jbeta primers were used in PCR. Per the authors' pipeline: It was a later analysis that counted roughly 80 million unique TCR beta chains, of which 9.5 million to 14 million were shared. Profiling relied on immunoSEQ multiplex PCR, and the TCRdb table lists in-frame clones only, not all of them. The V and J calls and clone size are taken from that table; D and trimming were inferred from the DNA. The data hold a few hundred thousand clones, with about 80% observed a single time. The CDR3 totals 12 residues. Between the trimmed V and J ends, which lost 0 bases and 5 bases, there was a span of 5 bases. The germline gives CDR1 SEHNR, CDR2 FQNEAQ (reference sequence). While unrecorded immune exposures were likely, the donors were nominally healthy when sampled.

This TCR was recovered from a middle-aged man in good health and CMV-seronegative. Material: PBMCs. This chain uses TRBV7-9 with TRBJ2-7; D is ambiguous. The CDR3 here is CASSLASHEQYF. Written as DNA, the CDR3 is TGTGCCAGCAGCTTAGCTAGCCACGAGCAGTACTTC.